Reported below is one TCR beta chain. Its antigen is not known. The sample comes from a study of vaccination effects on CD4 cells after COVID-19. Study overall: After the second dose, samples were taken at median day 72. Broader study findings: Substantial clonal contraction characterized both infection- and vaccine-induced clones late after vaccination.

The data were produced by immunoSEQ multiplex PCR, yet TCRdb's version contains in-frame clones alone and is incomplete. This repertoire shows fewer than 85,000 clones, roughly 74% found once; its top ten account for approximately 2%. At the end of 10 days of culture, CD4+ T cells were isolated. Of the BNT162b2 and mRNA-1273 vaccines, participants received two doses of one or the other. No vaccinee had earlier SARS-CoV-2 infection, and nucleocapsid antibodies were negative. Replacing half the medium with IL-2 medium was done on days 3 and 7. The CDR3 runs to 14 residues. V was trimmed by 0 bases and J by 6 bases, leaving 12 bases between them. Germline values: CDR1 LNHNV, CDR2 YYDKDF (reference sequence).

The chain combines TRBV15 with TRBJ2-7, with no clear D. The sample here was CD4+ T cells from PBMCs cultured without peptide, taken after COVID-19 vaccination. This receptor was identified in a human donor who received a COVID-19 vaccine. CDR3 protein: CATSRDRGYPEQYV. The CDR3 region has the DNA TGTGCCACCAGCAGAGATAGAGGATACCCCGAGCAGTACGTC.